A single sample is the source of the 19 T cell receptor beta chains below, sequenced in a study of T cell responses to AZD1222 COVID-19 vaccine. The assay was immunoSEQ multiplex PCR, and TCRdb's table has in-frame clones only and misses some. Here the sample spans 150,000 to 200,000 clones, about 90% being singletons. This specimen was peripheral blood, taken 28 days after the second AZD1222 dose. The receptors stem from an adult who received the AZD1222 COVID-19 vaccine.

V usage is TRBV14 and J usage is TRBJ1-2; D is unresolved. The CDR3 runs to 13 residues. Germline CDR1 reads SGHDN; CDR2 reads FVKESK. V was shortened by 4 bases and J by 3 bases, with 9 bases between the two germline ends. CDR3 DNA sequence: TGTGCCAGCAGCCGGGAGACCGACTATGGCTACACCTTC. Residues: CASSRETDYGYTF.

The genes are TRBV10-1 and TRBJ1-1; D is possibly TRBD1 (5 bases). Germline CDR1 and CDR2: WNHNN and SYGVQD (reference sequence). V gave up 7 bases and J gave up 0 bases, with 18 bases separating them. The CDR3 length is 16 residues. The CDR3 loop is CASTKVAGNMNTEAFF. DNA for the CDR3: TGCGCCAGCACCAAGGTGGCAGGGAACATGAACACTGAAGCTTTCTTT.

V and J are TRBV7-3 and TRBJ2-3, with 8 bases lining up with TRBD1. The CDR3 has 14 residues. Germline V gene data show CDR1 as SGHTA and CDR2 as FQGTGA. J lost 1 base, V lost 5 bases, and 2 bases had no gene match. The CDR3 nucleotides are TGTGCCAGCAGCCAGACAGGGGGCACAGATACGCAGTATTTT. Its translation: CASSQTGGTDTQYF.

V usage is TRBV16 and J usage is TRBJ1-6; TRBD1 aligns across 7 bases. V dropped 3 bases and J dropped 10; count of bases not matched to a gene: 9. This CDR3 has 15 residues. The germline CDR1 and CDR2 sequences are KGHSY and FQNENV. CDR3 coding DNA: TGTGCCAGCAGCCAGGACAGGTCGAGAGGGTCACCCCTCCACTTT. As protein: CASSQDRSRGSPLHF. Looking up the rest from reference TRBV16 and TRBJ1-6 gives the full variable domain: GEEVAQTPKHLVRGEGQKAKLYCAPIKGHSYVFWYQQVLKNEFKFLISFQNENVFDETGMPKERFSAKCLPNSPCSLEIQATKLEDSAVYFCASSQDRSRGSPLHFGNGTRLTVT.

V usage is TRBV2 and J usage is TRBJ1-4; 10 positions match TRBD1. The CDR3 sequence is 15 residues long. Germline V gene data show CDR1 as SNHLY and CDR2 as FYNNEI. Trimming took 6 bases from V and 4 from J; bases not matched to a gene: 5. CDR3 in amino acids: CASSGTGADNEKLFF. Written as DNA, the CDR3 is TGTGCCAGCAGCGGGACAGGGGCGGATAATGAAAAACTGTTTTTT.

The chain couples TRBV5-4 to TRBJ2-2; no clear D. This CDR3 comprises 15 residues. Trimming cost V 4 bases and J 4 bases, with 14 bases left between them. Germline CDR1 SGHNT, CDR2 YYREEE (reference sequence). CDR3 region: CASSPHQQITGELFF. The CDR3 DNA reads TGTGCCAGCAGCCCGCACCAACAGATCACCGGGGAGCTGTTTTTT.

In its sample, this clone was seen a few times. This sequence joins TRBV19 and TRBJ2-3; TRBD2 agrees at 7 bases. The CDR3 is 15 residues long. V dropped 5 bases and J dropped 2; count of bases not matched to a gene: 7. The germline CDR1 and CDR2 sequences are LNHDA and SQIVND (reference sequence). The CDR3 sequence: CASSSSLADTDTQYF. The CDR3 nucleotides read TGTGCCAGTAGTTCGTCCCTAGCGGACACAGATACGCAGTATTTT.

This chain links TRBV19 with TRBJ2-7; 10 bases match TRBD1. The CDR3 length is 14 residues. Germline V gene data show CDR1 as LNHDA and CDR2 as SQIVND (reference sequence). J gave up 6 bases and V 2 bases, and 4 bases lay outside the gene matches. CDR3 sequence reads: CASSIRDRGAEQYF. The CDR3 region has the DNA TGTGCCAGTAGTATACGGGACAGGGGTGCCGAGCAGTACTTC.

As to this clone: Other DNA sequences of this sample code for an identical CDR3. The gene calls are TRBV28 and TRBJ1-5, with no clear D. The V gene's germline CDR1 is MDHEN and CDR2 SYDVKM. The CDR3 is 15 amino acids. V was clipped by 1 base and J by 1 base, with 8 bases between them. The CDR3 region is CASSLSTGSNQPQHF. CDR3 coding DNA: TGTGCCAGCAGTTTATCGACGGGGAGCAATCAGCCCCAGCATTTT.

The chain couples TRBV7-6 to TRBJ2-5; a possible D gene is TRBD2 (5 bases). The germline V and J ends were trimmed by 4 bases and 5 bases, with 11 bases remaining between them. The length of the CDR3 is 13 residues. The germline V gene has CDR1 SGHVS and CDR2 FNYEAQ. The CDR3 region has the DNA TGTGCCAGCAGCTCCTCGGGGATGGAGACCCAGTACTTC. Translated, it gives CASSSSGMETQYF.

CDR3 protein: CASSGANTGELFF. CDR3 DNA: TGCGCCAGCAGTGGGGCCAACACCGGGGAGCTGTTTTTT. J is TRBJ2-2 and V is TRBV5-1; D possibly corresponds to TRBD1 (5 bases). With 5 bases removed from V and 2 bases from J, the gap between germline ends came to 7 bases. This CDR3 has 13 residues. In germline, CDR1 is SGHRS, CDR2 YFSETQ.

This clone came up a few times. The chain carries TRBV3-1 (or the pseudogene TRBV3-2) and TRBJ1-1; D unresolved. The ends were cut back, 0 bases at V and 7 bases at J, with 12 bases in the middle. This CDR3 is 14 amino acids long. Germline assignment: CDR1 LGHDT and CDR2 YNNKEL (reference sequence). The CDR3 reads CASSQDTTPREAFF. In DNA form, the CDR3 reads TGTGCCAGCAGCCAAGATACGACGCCGCGTGAAGCTTTCTTT.

The chain links TRBV4-1 to TRBJ2-2, with no clear D. The germline gives CDR1 MGHRA, CDR2 YSYEKL. CDR3 length: 14 amino acids. V lost 4 bases and J 0 bases, leaving 6 bases between the germline ends. The CDR3 DNA is TGCGCCAGCAGCCTAATTACGAACACCGGGGAGCTGTTTTTT. Protein: CASSLITNTGELFF.

The chain has TRBV7-8 and TRBJ2-7; D is perhaps TRBD2 (7 bases). Trimming removed 5 bases at V and 6 bases at J, with 14 bases between. Germline CDR1 reads SGHVS; CDR2 reads FQNEAQ. This CDR3 contains 13 residues. In nucleotides, the CDR3 is TGTGCCAGCAGCCTGGCGGGGGCCTCCGAGCAGTACTTC. It codes for CASSLAGASEQYF. Variable domain in full (rest from reference TRBV7-8 and TRBJ2-7): GAGVSQSPRYKVAKRGQDVALRCDPISGHVSLFWYQQALGQGPEFLTYFQNEAQLDKSGLPSDRFFAERPEGSVSTLKIQRTQQEDSAVYLCASSLAGASEQYFGPGTRLTVT.

The V gene is TRBV19, the J gene TRBJ1-5, with D perhaps TRBD1 (5 bases). CDR3 size: 13 residues. The germline gives CDR1 LNHDA, CDR2 SQIVND (reference sequence). Trimming cost V 4 bases and J 10 bases, with 14 bases left between them. CDR3 nucleotide sequence: TGTGCCAGTAGTAAGGGGCTCAACATTCCCCAGCATTTT. Protein: CASSKGLNIPQHF.

The chain links TRBV11-3 to TRBJ1-1; D not resolved. This CDR3 region has 14 residues. CDR1 SGHNT and CDR2 YENEEA come from the germline V gene. Trimming left V 2 bases short and J 1 base short, with 8 bases between. The CDR3 here is CASSLSGGNTEAFF. DNA for the CDR3: TGTGCCAGCAGCTTATCTGGCGGGAACACTGAAGCTTTCTTT.

This clone was seen a handful of times. This chain connects TRBV7-8 to TRBJ1-3; D not certain. CDR3 length: 12 residues. In germline, CDR1 is SGHVS, CDR2 FQNEAQ. Trimming left V 5 bases short and J 4 bases short, with 6 bases between. This CDR3 is CASSQVGNTIYF. CDR3 nucleotide sequence: TGTGCCAGCAGCCAAGTGGGAAACACCATATATTTT.

The chain couples TRBV7-9 to TRBJ2-2; D unclear. Germline lookup yields CDR1 SEHNR and CDR2 FQNEAQ (reference sequence). The CDR3 contains 14 residues. V dropped 5 bases and J dropped 0 bases, with 7 bases sitting between them. The CDR3 DNA sequence: TGTGCCAGCAGCCCCCAAGCGAACACCGGGGAGCTGTTTTTT. It encodes CASSPQANTGELFF.

This chain joins TRBV4-3 and TRBJ1-3; D is uncertain. The V end was cut by 0 bases, the J end by 0 bases, with 9 bases between. Germline values: CDR1 LGHNA, CDR2 YSLEER. CDR3 length equals 16 residues. CDR3 sequence: CASSQDLAGSGNTIYF. CDR3 sequence (DNA): TGCGCCAGCAGCCAAGATCTGGCCGGCTCTGGAAACACCATATATTTT.